The T cell receptor (beta chain) described here comes from a study of blood T cell repertoires in COVID-19. Study-level background: Researchers got acute and convalescent COVID-19 samples from the United States, Italy and Spain. PBMCs, B-cell-depleted T cells, or T cells were the source of the cDNA or gDNA that made up the material.

The CDR3 is made up of 14 amino acids. Germline V lookup: CDR1 SGHAT, CDR2 FQNNGV. The V segment lost 5 bases and the J segment 3 bases; nucleotides outside the gene matches: 4. Authors' data handling: Using reference gene primer amplification, nucleated cell counts were estimated. Data came from immunoSEQ multiplex PCR; TCRdb stores just in-frame clones and leaves some out. For V, J and clone size, that table is used; D and trimming come from the DNA. The data show about 220,000 clones, with roughly nine tenths seen just once and roughly 0.7% held by the top ten. V is TRBV11-2 and J is TRBJ1-5, with 7 positions matching TRBD1. This receptor was identified in a man aged 35 to 55 with acute or convalescent COVID-19. The sample was peripheral blood. DNA for the CDR3: TGTGCCAGCAGCGCTGGGACAGCCAATCAGCCCCAGCATTTT. It specifies CASSAGTANQPQHF.